The 16 T cell receptor beta chains below all came from one sample that was sequenced in a study of CD8+CD57+ T cells in acquired aplastic anemia. Individuals selected for sequencing had exhibited CD8+CD57+ cell expansion on flow cytometry. It was genomic DNA that served as the template for profiling TCR beta VDJ and CDR3. A single record per CDR3 protein comes from TCRdb applying MiXCR to the reads. The data show under 200,000 distinct CDR3 sequences, less than 60% seen once. Sequenced input: sorted CD4+, CD8+, or CD8+CD57+ T cells (not recorded which) from PBMCs. These receptors were collected from a human donor with aplastic anemia.

J is TRBJ2-2 and V is TRBV19, with D perhaps TRBD1 or TRBD2 (5 bases each). The CDR3 spans 15 residues. Germline values: CDR1 LNHDA, CDR2 SQIVND (reference sequence). Trimming shortened V by 7 bases and J by 1 base, and 13 bases separated the two germline ends. The CDR3 loop reads CASTFGAGNTGELFF. For the CDR3, the DNA is TGTGCCAGTACTTTCGGGGCGGGGAACACCGGGGAGCTGTTTTTT.

Only one count was recorded for this clonotype. The rearrangement joins TRBV5-1 to TRBJ1-6; perhaps TRBD1 as D (6 bases). Trimming removed 5 bases from V and 8 bases from J, with 14 bases in between. This CDR3 has 14 residues. Germline CDR1 and CDR2: SGHRS and YFSETQ. The CDR3 DNA sequence: TGCGCCAGCAGAGTAACAGGGTCGCATTCACCCCTCCACTTT. Amino acid sequence: CASRVTGSHSPLHF.

This clonotype was observed at least ten times. This CDR3 reads CSARDDRTGDYGYTF. For the CDR3, the DNA is TGCAGTGCTAGAGACGATAGGACAGGGGACTATGGCTACACCTTC. The rearrangement links TRBV20-1 to TRBJ1-2; 9 bases agree with TRBD1. Germline V gene sequence: CDR1 DFQATT, CDR2 SNEGSKA (reference sequence). Germline trimming cut 0 bases from V and 3 bases from J; bases unmatched to any gene: 5. The CDR3 has 15 residues.

This chain uses TRBV20-1 with TRBJ2-2, with 7 bases aligning to TRBD2. The CDR3 consists of 13 residues. The V and J ends lost 3 bases and 4 bases, in that order; junction bases with no gene match: 2. The germline V gene encodes CDR1 DFQATT and CDR2 SNEGSKA (reference sequence). CDR3 sequence: CSARTGGTGELFF. CDR3 nucleotide sequence: TGCAGTGCTAGGACGGGGGGCACCGGGGAGCTGTTTTTT.

The chain has TRBV20-1 and TRBJ1-2, with unresolved D. The CDR3 is made up of 12 amino acids. V lost 6 bases and J lost 2, with 10 bases in between. Germline CDR1 is DFQATT and CDR2 is SNEGSKA (reference sequence). As DNA, the CDR3 is TGCAGTGCCGTACACGGGAACTATGGCTACACCTTC. Protein sequence: CSAVHGNYGYTF.

Remarks on this clonotype: It may be a read error: a sequence one base away is much more abundant. This rearrangement joins TRBV6-1 to TRBJ1-1, with 8 bases that match TRBD1. Germline lookup yields CDR1 MNHNS and CDR2 SASEGT. V lost 6 bases to trimming and J lost 14 bases; unmatched junction nucleotides: 8. This CDR3 region has 11 residues. CDR3 sequence: CASSLRQGTFF. CDR3 nucleotide sequence: TGTGCCAGCAGCCTGAGACAGGGGACGTTCTTT.

This clonotype was counted between two and nine times. With a much larger clone just one base away, this may be a read error. V usage is TRBV9 and J usage is TRBJ2-5, with TRBD2 matching over 8 bases. Germline trimming cut 0 bases from V and 1 base from J; bases unmatched to any gene: 5. This CDR3 is 16 amino acids long. The germline CDR1 and CDR2 sequences are SGDLS and YYNGEE. The CDR3 coding sequence is TGTGCCAGCAGCGTAGGCAGCGGGAGCAGCCAAGAGACCCAGTACTTC. The encoded protein is CASSVGSGSSQETQYF.

This clonotype has only one observation. The chain recombines TRBV7-3 with TRBJ2-1; D may correspond to TRBD1 or TRBD2 (5 bases each). V shed 0 bases and J shed 5 bases, with 8 bases lying between them. CDR3 length: 14 amino acids. CDR1 and CDR2 (germline): SGHTA, FQGTGA. This CDR3 is CASSLTGTDNEQFF. The CDR3 DNA sequence: TGTGCCAGCAGCTTAACGGGGACCGACAATGAGCAGTTCTTC.

This clonotype has just a few counts. V usage is TRBV10-3 and J usage is TRBJ1-3; D call uncertain. Germline assignment: CDR1 ENHRY and CDR2 SYGVKD. V shed 6 bases and J shed 3 bases, with 9 bases lying between them. This CDR3 comprises 13 residues. Written as DNA, the CDR3 is TGTGCCATCAGGAGGTCTGATGGAAACACCATATATTTT. Amino acid sequence: CAIRRSDGNTIYF.

The V gene is TRBV12-3 or TRBV12-4, the J gene TRBJ1-1; D may be TRBD1 (5 bases). V lost 6 bases and J lost 5, with 13 bases in between. This CDR3 spans 13 amino acids. CDR3 sequence: CASRTQGGTEAFF. CDR3 coding DNA: TGTGCCAGCAGAACCCAGGGAGGAACTGAAGCTTTCTTT.

This clonotype showed up just a few times. The rearrangement joins TRBV24-1 to TRBJ1-5, with D unclear. V was cut by 0 bases and J by 5 bases, with 16 bases left in between. The CDR3 runs to 17 residues. The V gene's germline CDR1 is KGHDR and CDR2 SFDVKD. In DNA, the CDR3 is TGTGCCACCAGTGATTTGCTCAGTTTTACGGCTGATCAGCCCCAGCATTTT. Its protein product is CATSDLLSFTADQPQHF.

This clonotype was recorded a few times. The V gene is TRBV27, the J gene TRBJ2-2; no reliable D call. Germline CDR1 and CDR2: MNHEY and SMNVEV (reference sequence). CDR3 length equals 17 residues. The V end was cut by 3 bases, the J end by 0 bases, with 14 bases between. In DNA, the CDR3 is TGTGCCAGCAGTTTCCTGGGAAAGGCAACGAACACCGGGGAGCTGTTTTTT. Its protein is CASSFLGKATNTGELFF.

The chain couples TRBV2 to TRBJ1-6, with D possibly matching TRBD1 (5 bases). This CDR3 comprises 15 residues. Germline V CDR1 and CDR2: SNHLY, FYNNEI. Trimming shortened V by 4 bases and J by 5 bases, and 12 bases separated the two germline ends. The CDR3 protein is CASSGGTAHNSPLHF. The CDR3 bases are TGTGCCAGCAGTGGGGGGACGGCGCATAATTCACCCCTCCACTTT.

This chain joins TRBV7-2 and TRBJ2-7; 11 nucleotides match TRBD2. The germline V gene encodes CDR1 SGHTA and CDR2 FQGNSA. Trimming at V came to 0 bases and at J to 3 bases, leaving 4 bases not matched to a gene. This CDR3 region has 16 residues. The DNA for the CDR3 is TGTGCCAGCAGCTTAGCAACTAGCGGGGGTGGCTACGAGCAGTACTTC. Encoded protein: CASSLATSGGGYEQYF.

This clonotype was seen at least ten times. The chain recombines TRBV10-3 with TRBJ2-2, with 10 bases aligning to TRBD2. Germline loops: CDR1 ENHRY, CDR2 SYGVKD. The CDR3 extends over 15 amino acids. V was pared by 11 bases and J by 6 bases, with 12 bases of the junction left unmatched. Here the CDR3 reads CASRGLAGDAGELFF. The CDR3 nucleotides are TGTGCCTCAAGGGGTCTAGCGGGAGACGCCGGGGAGCTGTTTTTT.

Concerning this clonotype itself: This may be a read error: a much more frequent sequence differs by one nucleotide. The CDR3 does not close with the conserved phenylalanine or tryptophan, likely indicating a read error. V is TRBV7-8 and J is TRBJ2-2; D gene unclear. This CDR3 has 14 amino acids. Germline V lookup: CDR1 SGHVS, CDR2 FQNEAQ. Deletions cut 2 bases from V and 7 bases from J, with 11 bases between. This CDR3 reads CASSLRPGNGELFS. The CDR3 DNA sequence: TGTGCCAGCAGCTTAAGGCCGGGCAACGGGGAGCTGTTTTCT.